These 2 T cell receptor beta chains share one sample of origin, sequenced in a study of Graves' ophthalmopathy and Graves' hyperthyroidism. Amplified TCR beta CDR3 regions were obtained using RNA transcripts as template. HTBI primers were employed in first-round RT-PCR, then a second-round multiplex PCR followed. TCRdb fed the multiplex PCR reads into MiXCR, producing one record per CDR3 protein. The sample has roughly 1.1 million distinct CDR3 sequences; roughly 35% are singletons. Sequencing used peripheral blood or thyroid tissue (not recorded which). The source is an adult man with Graves' hyperthyroidism.

This clonotype occurred a few times. This chain uses TRBV5-5 with TRBJ2-5; no reliable D call. The CDR3 has 14 residues. The germline V gene has CDR1 SGHKS and CDR2 YYEKEE (reference sequence). Trimming stripped 2 bases from V and 1 base from J, with 9 bases between. The CDR3 DNA is TGTGCCAGCAGCTTTAGTTCGGTCCAAGAGACCCAGTACTTC. It specifies CASSFSSVQETQYF.

The chain uses TRBV14 and TRBJ1-6, with a weak D call TRBD1 (5 bases). The CDR3 consists of 16 residues. Germline V gives CDR1 SGHDN, CDR2 FVKESK. Trimming took 5 bases from V and 7 from J, leaving 18 bases between them. This CDR3 is CASSARGTDGNSPLHF. The CDR3 DNA sequence: TGTGCCAGCAGCGCCAGAGGGACGGATGGCAATTCACCCCTCCACTTT. The whole variable domain, filled in from reference TRBV14 and TRBJ1-6, reads EAGVTQFPSHSVIEKGQTVTLRCDPISGHDNLYWYRRVMGKEIKFLLHFVKESKQDESGMPNNRFLAERTGGTYSTLKVQPAELEDSGVYFCASSARGTDGNSPLHFGNGTRLTVT.